Here is one TCR beta chain with its context. Generated by immunoSEQ multiplex PCR, the TCRdb table keeps only in-frame clones and is missing some. This table holds about 140,000 clones, more than 65% found once. The entry originates in a study of blood T cell repertoires in COVID-19. This CDR3 spans 13 amino acids. V was trimmed by 2 bases and J by 3 bases, leaving 5 bases between them. This TCR was recovered from a human donor in a cohort sampled during active COVID-19. Sequencing was done on a sample of peripheral blood. V gene TRBV12-3 or TRBV12-4 combines with J gene TRBJ1-5; D gene ambiguous. CDR3 sequence reads: CASSLRYNQPQHF. The CDR3 DNA follows: TGTGCCAGCAGTTTACGGTACAATCAGCCCCAGCATTTT.